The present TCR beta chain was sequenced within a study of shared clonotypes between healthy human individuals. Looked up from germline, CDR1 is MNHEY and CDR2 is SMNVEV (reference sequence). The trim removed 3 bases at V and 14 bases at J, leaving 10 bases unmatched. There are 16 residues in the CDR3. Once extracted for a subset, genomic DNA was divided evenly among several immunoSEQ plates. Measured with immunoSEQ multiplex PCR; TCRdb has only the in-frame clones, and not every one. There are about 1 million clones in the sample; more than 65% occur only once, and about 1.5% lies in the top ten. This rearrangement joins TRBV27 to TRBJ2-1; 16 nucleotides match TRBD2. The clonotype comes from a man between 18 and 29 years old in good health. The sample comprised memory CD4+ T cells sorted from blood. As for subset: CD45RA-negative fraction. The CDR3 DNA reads TGTGCCAGCAGTTTGGGACCGGGACTAGCGGGAGGGAGGGAGTTCTTC. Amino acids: CASSLGPGLAGGREFF.